What follows are 25 T cell receptor beta chains derived from one specimen sequenced in a study of control samples from healthy donors and cancer patients. The protocol was immunoSEQ multiplex PCR, while the TCRdb copy is restricted to in-frame clones and leaves out a portion. The data show 50,000 to 70,000 clones, roughly 95% seen once. Sequenced: blood. These receptors were collected from a woman between 18 and 29 years old in good health.

V usage is TRBV7-9 and J usage is TRBJ1-2; D ambiguous. V was shortened by 5 bases and J by 1 base, with 23 bases between the two germline ends. Germline CDR1 SEHNR, CDR2 FQNEAQ (reference sequence). The CDR3 extends over 18 amino acids. The CDR3 coding sequence is TGTGCCAGCAGCCGGACGTATTCAAGGGCGACCGGTAACTATGGCTACACCTTC. It codes for CASSRTYSRATGNYGYTF.

The gene calls are TRBV18 and TRBJ2-7; the match to TRBD1 covers 9 bases. The germline CDR1 and CDR2 sequences are KGHSH and LQKENI. The CDR3 extends over 13 amino acids. V shed 6 bases and J 4 bases; nucleotides not matched to a gene: 4. CDR3 residues: CASSVQGAYEQYF. The CDR3 DNA reads as TGTGCCAGCTCCGTACAGGGGGCATACGAGCAGTACTTC.

This rearrangement joins TRBV28 to TRBJ2-7; D is unresolved. Germline V gene sequence: CDR1 MDHEN, CDR2 SYDVKM. The CDR3 consists of 12 residues. Trimming left V 3 bases short and J 4 bases short, with 7 bases between. The DNA of the CDR3 is TGTGCCAGCAGTTTGCCAACTTACGAGCAGTACTTC. Protein product: CASSLPTYEQYF.

The chain uses TRBV19 and TRBJ1-1; TRBD1 is a possible D gene (5 bases). The CDR3 extends over 15 amino acids. CDR1 is LNHDA, CDR2 SQIVND, per germline (reference sequence). The V end lost 5 bases, the J end lost 0 bases, and 13 bases lay between the germline ends. CDR3 protein: CASSRGDSMNTEAFF. Written as DNA, the CDR3 is TGTGCCAGTAGTCGAGGGGACTCTATGAACACTGAAGCTTTCTTT.

In its sample, this clone was seen once. The CDR3 region is CASSQLDLGSMHTEAFF. The CDR3 nucleotides are TGCGCCAGCAGTCAGTTGGATCTTGGGTCGATGCACACTGAAGCTTTCTTT. The V call is TRBV23-1, the J call TRBJ1-1, with D hard to call. TRBV23-1 is an open reading frame whose function is uncertain. CDR3 size: 17 residues. V was shortened by 3 bases and J by 3 bases, with 20 bases between the two germline ends.

Comment on this clone: Other DNA sequences within the sample encode an identical CDR3. This chain connects TRBV3-1 (or the pseudogene TRBV3-2) to TRBJ2-7; D uncertain. CDR1 is LGHDT and CDR2 is YNNKEL in the germline V gene (reference sequence). V shed 9 bases and J shed 2 bases, with 11 bases lying between them. The CDR3 is 12 residues long. The chain's CDR3 is CASSKGPYEQYF. In DNA, the CDR3 is TGTGCCAGTAGTAAGGGCCCCTACGAGCAGTACTTC.

The chain has TRBV30 and TRBJ1-5; possibly TRBD1 for D (6 bases). The CDR3 loop spans 19 amino acids. V was pared by 0 bases and J by 4 bases, with 25 bases between. Per germline, CDR1 GTSNPN and CDR2 SVGIG (reference sequence). The CDR3 loop reads CAWSVRRGQGMFGNQPQHF. CDR3 nucleotide sequence: TGTGCCTGGAGTGTAAGGCGAGGGCAGGGGATGTTTGGGAATCAGCCCCAGCATTTT.

The rearrangement links TRBV7-3 to TRBJ1-5; D unresolved. The CDR3 has 13 residues. Trimming cost V 3 bases and J 2 bases, with 5 bases left between them. CDR1 is SGHTA and CDR2 is FQGTGA in the germline V gene. CDR3 amino acids: CASSFNGNQPQHF. The CDR3 DNA reads as TGTGCCAGCAGCTTTAATGGCAATCAGCCCCAGCATTTT.

The chain has TRBV4-1 and TRBJ1-2; no firm D call. The CDR3 runs to 15 residues. V was trimmed by 2 bases and J by 0 bases, leaving 10 bases between them. In germline, CDR1 is MGHRA, CDR2 YSYEKL. In nucleotides, the CDR3 is TGCGCCAGCAGCCAACTCCAGACATCTAACTATGGCTACACCTTC. Translated, it gives CASSQLQTSNYGYTF.

This clone is a singleton in its sample. The gene calls are TRBV27 and TRBJ1-2, with D tentatively TRBD1 (6 bases). The CDR3 consists of 17 residues. CDR1 and CDR2 (germline): MNHEY, SMNVEV (reference sequence). V lost 0 bases and J 0 bases, leaving 14 bases between the germline ends. The CDR3 nucleotides are TGTGCCAGCAGTTTATCTGGGGGCGGATATCCTAACTATGGCTACACCTTC. Protein sequence: CASSLSGGGYPNYGYTF.

V usage is TRBV7-9 and J usage is TRBJ2-1; TRBD2 is a possible D gene (6 bases). The germline V gene encodes CDR1 SEHNR and CDR2 FQNEAQ (reference sequence). V lost 1 base, J lost 7 bases, and 14 bases lay in between. This CDR3 is built from 15 residues. Written as DNA, the CDR3 is TGTGCCAGCAGCTTAGTCCGGGGGTCTGGGAATGAGCAGTTCTTC. This sequence encodes CASSLVRGSGNEQFF.

The chain joins TRBV10-3 to TRBJ2-1, with 8 bases that match TRBD1. The CDR3 extends over 15 amino acids. Germline-derived CDR1 and CDR2 are ENHRY and SYGVKD. Trimming removed 5 bases from V and 1 base from J; junction bases left unmatched: 4. CDR3 bases: TGTGCCATCAGTCAAAGACAGGGGTCCTACAATGAGCAGTTCTTC. Translating it yields CAISQRQGSYNEQFF.

DNA of the CDR3: TGTGCCAGCAGCCCAGGTTTACATCAGCCCCAGCATTTT. Amino acid sequence: CASSPGLHQPQHF. The chain uses TRBV7-2 and TRBJ1-5; D gene ambiguous. CDR1 is SGHTA and CDR2 is FQGNSA in the germline V gene. V lost 5 bases and J lost 5, with 10 bases in between. The CDR3 covers 13 residues.

This clone was recorded once. V is TRBV5-1 and J is TRBJ2-2; no clear D gene. CDR1 SGHRS and CDR2 YFSETQ come from the germline V gene. Trimming left V 3 bases short and J 8 bases short, with 8 bases between. The CDR3 has 12 residues. CDR3 sequence: CASSSITGELFF. CDR3 nucleotides: TGCGCCAGCAGCTCCATTACAGGGGAGCTGTTTTTT.

The CDR3 spells CSVVDGPMDYTF. CDR3 nucleotide sequence: TGCAGCGTCGTGGACGGACCTATGGACTACACCTTC. The chain joins TRBV29-1 to TRBJ1-2; D remains unclear. V gave up 6 bases and J gave up 10 bases, with 18 bases separating them. Per the germline V gene, CDR1 is SQVTM and CDR2 is ANQGSEA. This CDR3 region has 12 residues.

The chain joins TRBV7-2 to TRBJ2-7; 7 nucleotides agree with TRBD2. CDR3 length equals 14 residues. Germline V CDR1 and CDR2: SGHTA, FQGNSA. V shed 1 base and J 6 bases; nucleotides not matched to a gene: 6. For the CDR3, the DNA is TGTGCCAGCAGCTTAGGGGGGGGTGTCGGCGAGCAGTACTTC. Translation gives CASSLGGGVGEQYF.

This chain uses TRBV6-5 with TRBJ2-1; no firm D call. The CDR3 is made up of 15 amino acids. The V gene lost 7 bases and the J gene lost 7 bases, with 20 bases spanning the gap. CDR1 MNHEY and CDR2 SVGAGI come from the germline V gene. The CDR3 DNA sequence: TGTGCCAGCATTGGCAGGCTAAGTCACCGGAATGAGCAGTTCTTC. As protein: CASIGRLSHRNEQFF.

The rearrangement joins TRBV27 to TRBJ2-3; D is perhaps TRBD1 or TRBD2 (5 bases each). In germline, CDR1 is MNHEY, CDR2 SMNVEV (reference sequence). V was clipped by 11 bases and J by 0 bases, with 15 bases between them. The CDR3 is made up of 14 amino acids. DNA of the CDR3: TGTGCCCCCGTGGGGGTAGCTAGCACAGATACGCAGTATTTT. Residues: CAPVGVASTDTQYF.

Notes on this clone: The same CDR3 is also encoded by other DNA sequences in this sample. The rearrangement uses TRBV5-1 and TRBJ2-3; TRBD2 is a possible D gene (5 bases). V lost 4 bases, J lost 3 bases, and 6 bases lay in between. The CDR3 is made up of 12 amino acids. Germline V CDR1 and CDR2: SGHRS, YFSETQ. The CDR3 loop reads CASSRGTDTQYF. CDR3 sequence (DNA): TGCGCCAGCAGCCGCGGGACAGATACGCAGTATTTT.

J is TRBJ2-3 and V is TRBV9; maybe TRBD1 (6 bases). The CDR3 extends over 16 amino acids. Germline values: CDR1 SGDLS, CDR2 YYNGEE. Trimming left V 4 bases short and J 0 bases short, with 15 bases between. CDR3 sequence: CASSQQGRLSTDTQYF. In DNA form, the CDR3 reads TGTGCCAGCAGCCAACAGGGTCGATTGAGCACAGATACGCAGTATTTT.

The chain couples TRBV30 to TRBJ1-5, with D unresolved. The length of the CDR3 is 15 residues. V was clipped by 2 bases and J by 0 bases, with 11 bases between them. Looked up from germline, CDR1 is GTSNPN and CDR2 is SVGIG (reference sequence). The CDR3 DNA sequence: TGTGCCTGGAGTCGCGGACGGAGTAGCAATCAGCCCCAGCATTTT. Encoded protein: CAWSRGRSSNQPQHF.

J is TRBJ1-5 and V is TRBV18, with D possibly matching TRBD1 (5 bases). The germline V and J ends were trimmed by 5 bases and 5 bases, with 10 bases remaining between them. The CDR3 is 13 residues long. Germline V CDR1 and CDR2: KGHSH, LQKENI. The CDR3 loop is CASSTGGDQPQHF. For the CDR3, the DNA is TGTGCCAGCTCAACCGGGGGGGATCAGCCCCAGCATTTT.

This sequence joins TRBV6-5 and TRBJ1-2; maybe TRBD1 (6 bases). This CDR3 region has 14 residues. The V gene's germline CDR1 is MNHEY and CDR2 SVGAGI. Trimming removed 6 bases from V and 5 bases from J, with 16 bases in between. CDR3 bases: TGTGCCAGCAGAACCCTTCTGGGGGCTTATGGCTACACCTTC. Translated, it gives CASRTLLGAYGYTF.

This chain uses TRBV30 with TRBJ2-5; possible D gene TRBD2, 5 bases. Germline V gene lookup returns CDR1 GTSNPN and CDR2 SVGIG (reference sequence). V was pared by 3 bases and J by 2 bases, with 10 bases between. The CDR3 is 13 amino acids. CDR3 loop: CAWSGNRQETQYF. Here the CDR3 DNA reads TGTGCCTGGAGCGGGAACCGTCAAGAGACCCAGTACTTC.

V and J are TRBV5-4 and TRBJ2-7; D is undetermined. This CDR3 is built from 14 residues. Germline CDR1 is SGHNT and CDR2 is YYREEE (reference sequence). Trimming left V 0 bases short and J 2 bases short, with 9 bases between. As DNA, the CDR3 is TGTGCCAGCAGCTTGGAGGTCTCCCCCTACGAGCAGTACTTC. Protein sequence: CASSLEVSPYEQYF.